This T cell receptor beta chain was sequenced during a study of Graves' ophthalmopathy and Graves' hyperthyroidism. Study-level findings and limits: Detection in blood was also observed for most expanded thyroid clonotypes above 0.001 frequency.

Amplification targeted the TCR beta CDR3 regions, with RNA transcripts as the source material. The first round was an RT-PCR with HTBI primers, and the second round was a multiplex PCR. Using its own MiXCR run on the multiplex PCR reads, TCRdb lists one record per CDR3 protein. The sample yields over 450,000 distinct CDR3 sequences, under 15% seen once. This clonotype came up many times. Its specificity is unknown. After removal of 5 bases from V and 9 bases from J, the junction contained 10 bases not matched to a gene. The CDR3 sequence is 14 residues long. Germline-derived CDR1 and CDR2 are MNHEY and SVGAGI.

Source material: blood. This receptor was obtained from a woman aged 25 to 39 with Graves' ophthalmopathy. This rearrangement joins TRBV6-5 to TRBJ1-5, with 7 bases lining up with TRBD1. In DNA, the CDR3 is TGTGCCAGCAGTCACAGGGGTGGGGTAAGGCCCCAGCATTTT. Its translation is CASSHRGGVRPQHF.